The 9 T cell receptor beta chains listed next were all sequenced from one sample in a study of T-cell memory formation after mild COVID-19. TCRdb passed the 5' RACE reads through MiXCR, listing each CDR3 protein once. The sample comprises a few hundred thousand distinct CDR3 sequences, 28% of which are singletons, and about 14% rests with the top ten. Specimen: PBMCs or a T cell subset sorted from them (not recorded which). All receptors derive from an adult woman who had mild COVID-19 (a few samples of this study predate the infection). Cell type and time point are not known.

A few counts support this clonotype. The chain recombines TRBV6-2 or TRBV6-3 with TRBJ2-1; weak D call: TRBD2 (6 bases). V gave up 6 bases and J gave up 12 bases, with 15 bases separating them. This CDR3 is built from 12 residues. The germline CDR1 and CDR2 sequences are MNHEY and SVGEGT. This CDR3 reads CASSSPGVGQFF. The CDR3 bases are TGTGCCAGCAGCTCCCCGGGGGTGGGGCAGTTCTTC.

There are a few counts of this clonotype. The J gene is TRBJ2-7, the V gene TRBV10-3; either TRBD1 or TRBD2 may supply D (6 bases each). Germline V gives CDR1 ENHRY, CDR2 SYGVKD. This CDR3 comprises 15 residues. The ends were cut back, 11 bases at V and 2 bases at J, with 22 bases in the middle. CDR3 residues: CAGPWPLRGAYEQYF. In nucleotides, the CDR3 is TGTGCCGGGCCTTGGCCCCTAAGGGGGGCCTACGAGCAGTACTTC.

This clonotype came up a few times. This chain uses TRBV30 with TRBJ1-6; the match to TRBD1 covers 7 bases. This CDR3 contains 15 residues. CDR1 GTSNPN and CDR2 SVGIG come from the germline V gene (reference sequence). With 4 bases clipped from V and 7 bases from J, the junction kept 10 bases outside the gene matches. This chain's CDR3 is CAWTSGGAWNSPLHF. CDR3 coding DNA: TGTGCCTGGACCTCAGGGGGAGCCTGGAATTCACCCCTCCACTTT. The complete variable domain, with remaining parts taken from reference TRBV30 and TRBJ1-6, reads SQTIHQWPATLVQPVGSPLSLECTVEGTSNPNLYWYRQAAGRGLQLLFYSVGIGQISSEVPQNLSASRPQDRQFILSSKKLLLSDSGFYLCAWTSGGAWNSPLHFGNGTRLTVT.

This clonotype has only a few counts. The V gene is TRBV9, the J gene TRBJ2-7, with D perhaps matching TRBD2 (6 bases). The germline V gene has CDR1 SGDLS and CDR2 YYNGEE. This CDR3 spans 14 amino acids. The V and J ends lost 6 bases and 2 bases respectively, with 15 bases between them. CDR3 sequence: CASNPGSGAYEQYF. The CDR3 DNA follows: TGTGCCAGCAACCCCGGGAGTGGCGCCTACGAGCAGTACTTC.

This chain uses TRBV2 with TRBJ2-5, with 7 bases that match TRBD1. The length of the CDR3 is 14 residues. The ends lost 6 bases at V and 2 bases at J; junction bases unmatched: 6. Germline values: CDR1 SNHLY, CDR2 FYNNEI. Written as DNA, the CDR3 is TGTGCCAGCAGCGGGACAGCGCTTCAAGAGACCCAGTACTTC. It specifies CASSGTALQETQYF.

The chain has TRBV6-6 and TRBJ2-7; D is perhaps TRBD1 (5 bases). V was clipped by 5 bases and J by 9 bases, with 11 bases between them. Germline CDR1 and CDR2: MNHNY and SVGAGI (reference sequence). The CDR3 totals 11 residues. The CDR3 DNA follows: TGTGCCAGCAGTGACCAGGGAAGGCAGTACTTC. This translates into CASSDQGRQYF.

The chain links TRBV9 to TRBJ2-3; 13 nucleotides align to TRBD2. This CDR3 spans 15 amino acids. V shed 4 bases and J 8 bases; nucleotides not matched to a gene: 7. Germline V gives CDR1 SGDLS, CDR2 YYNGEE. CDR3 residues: CASSPRTSGSATQYF. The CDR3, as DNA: TGTGCCAGCAGCCCCAGGACTAGCGGGAGCGCTACGCAGTATTTT.

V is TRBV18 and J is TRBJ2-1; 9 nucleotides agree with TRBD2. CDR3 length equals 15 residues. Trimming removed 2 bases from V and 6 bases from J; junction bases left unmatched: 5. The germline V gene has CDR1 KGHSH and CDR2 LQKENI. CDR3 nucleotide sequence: TGTGCCAGCTCACCAGGACTAGCGAGAATCAATGAGCAGTTCTTC. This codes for CASSPGLARINEQFF.

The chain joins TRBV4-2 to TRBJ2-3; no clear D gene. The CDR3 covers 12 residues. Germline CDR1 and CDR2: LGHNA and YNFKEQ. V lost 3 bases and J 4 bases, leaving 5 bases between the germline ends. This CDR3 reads CASSHGPDTQYF. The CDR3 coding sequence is TGTGCCAGCAGCCATGGCCCAGATACGCAGTATTTT.